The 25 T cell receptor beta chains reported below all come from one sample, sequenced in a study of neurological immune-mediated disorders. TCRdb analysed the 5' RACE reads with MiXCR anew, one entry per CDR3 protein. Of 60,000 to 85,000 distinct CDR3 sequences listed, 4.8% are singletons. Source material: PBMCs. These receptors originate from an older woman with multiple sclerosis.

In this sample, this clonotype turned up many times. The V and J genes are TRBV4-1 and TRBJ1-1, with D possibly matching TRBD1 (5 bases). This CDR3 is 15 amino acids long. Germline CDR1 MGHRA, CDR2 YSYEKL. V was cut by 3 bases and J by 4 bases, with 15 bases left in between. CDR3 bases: TGCGCCAGCAGCCAGGTAACGGTCGGGGCCACTGAAGCTTTCTTT. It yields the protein CASSQVTVGATEAFF.

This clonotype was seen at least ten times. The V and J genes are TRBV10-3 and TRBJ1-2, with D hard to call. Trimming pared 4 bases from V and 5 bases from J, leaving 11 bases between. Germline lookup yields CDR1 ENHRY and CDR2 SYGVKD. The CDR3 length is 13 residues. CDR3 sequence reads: CAISVSVRYGYTF. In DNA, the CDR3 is TGTGCCATCAGTGTTTCGGTTCGGTATGGCTACACCTTC.

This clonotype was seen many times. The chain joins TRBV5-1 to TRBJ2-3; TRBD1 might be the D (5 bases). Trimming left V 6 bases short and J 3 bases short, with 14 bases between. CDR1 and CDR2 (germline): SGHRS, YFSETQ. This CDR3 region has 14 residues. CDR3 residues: CASNIGVGTDTQYF. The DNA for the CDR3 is TGCGCCAGCAATATAGGGGTTGGAACAGATACGCAGTATTTT.

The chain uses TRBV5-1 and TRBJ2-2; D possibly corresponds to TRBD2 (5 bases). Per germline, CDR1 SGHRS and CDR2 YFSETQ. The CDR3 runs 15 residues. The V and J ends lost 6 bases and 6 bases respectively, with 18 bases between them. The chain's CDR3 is CASTGTAKTAGELFF. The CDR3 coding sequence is TGCGCCAGCACGGGAACGGCTAAAACTGCCGGGGAGCTGTTTTTT.

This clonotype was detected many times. CDR3 residues: CASSSGQGRTYEQFF. CDR3 DNA sequence: TGTGCCAGCAGCTCTGGACAGGGGAGAACTTATGAGCAGTTCTTC. The gene calls are TRBV7-2 and TRBJ2-1; 9 bases map to TRBD1. The CDR3 has 15 amino acids. The trim removed 4 bases at V and 8 bases at J, leaving 9 bases unmatched. Germline V gene lookup returns CDR1 SGHTA and CDR2 FQGNSA.

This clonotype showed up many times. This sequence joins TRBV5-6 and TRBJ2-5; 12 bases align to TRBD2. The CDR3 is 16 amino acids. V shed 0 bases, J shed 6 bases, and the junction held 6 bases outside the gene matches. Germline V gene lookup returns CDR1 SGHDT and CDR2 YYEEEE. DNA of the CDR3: TGTGCCAGCAGCTTGGGGGGACTAGCGGGCGGGAAGACCCAGTACTTC. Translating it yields CASSLGGLAGGKTQYF.

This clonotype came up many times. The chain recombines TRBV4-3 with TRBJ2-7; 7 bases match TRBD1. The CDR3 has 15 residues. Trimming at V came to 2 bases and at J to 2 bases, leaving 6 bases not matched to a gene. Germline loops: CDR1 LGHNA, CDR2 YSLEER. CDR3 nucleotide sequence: TGCGCCAGCAGCCAATTCCGGGACAGTCCCTACGAGCAGTACTTC. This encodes CASSQFRDSPYEQYF.

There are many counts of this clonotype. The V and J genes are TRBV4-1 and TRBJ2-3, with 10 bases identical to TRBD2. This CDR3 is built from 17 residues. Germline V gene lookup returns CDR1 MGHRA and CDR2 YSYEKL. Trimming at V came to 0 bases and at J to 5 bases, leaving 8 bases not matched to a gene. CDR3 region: CASSQDASGSRKDTQYF. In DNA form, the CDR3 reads TGCGCCAGCAGCCAAGATGCTAGCGGGAGTAGGAAAGATACGCAGTATTTT.

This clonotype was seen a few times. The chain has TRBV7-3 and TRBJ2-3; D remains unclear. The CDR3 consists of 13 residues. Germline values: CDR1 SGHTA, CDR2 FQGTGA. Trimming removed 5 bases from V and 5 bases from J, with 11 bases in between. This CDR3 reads CASSPTWEDTQYF. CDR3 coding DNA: TGTGCCAGCAGCCCTACTTGGGAAGATACGCAGTATTTT.

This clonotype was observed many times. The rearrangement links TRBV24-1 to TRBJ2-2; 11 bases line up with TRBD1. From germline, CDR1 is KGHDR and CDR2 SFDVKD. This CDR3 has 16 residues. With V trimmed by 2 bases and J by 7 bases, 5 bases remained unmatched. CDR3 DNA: TGTGCCACCAGTGATTCGGACAGGGGGCCGGGCGGGGAGCTGTTTTTT. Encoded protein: CATSDSDRGPGGELFF.

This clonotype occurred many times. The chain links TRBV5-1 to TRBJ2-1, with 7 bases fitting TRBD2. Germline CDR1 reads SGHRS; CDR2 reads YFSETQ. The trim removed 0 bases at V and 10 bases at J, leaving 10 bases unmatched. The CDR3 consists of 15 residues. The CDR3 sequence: CASSLEASGEGEQFF. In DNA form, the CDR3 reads TGCGCCAGCAGCTTGGAGGCTAGCGGAGAGGGGGAGCAGTTCTTC.

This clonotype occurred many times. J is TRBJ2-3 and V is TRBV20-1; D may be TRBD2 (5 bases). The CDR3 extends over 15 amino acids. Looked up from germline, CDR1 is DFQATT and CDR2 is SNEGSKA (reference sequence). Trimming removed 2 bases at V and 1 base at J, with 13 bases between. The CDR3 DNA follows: TGCAGTGCTAGATCAGAGGGTTCTGGCACAGATACGCAGTATTTT. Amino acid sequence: CSARSEGSGTDTQYF.

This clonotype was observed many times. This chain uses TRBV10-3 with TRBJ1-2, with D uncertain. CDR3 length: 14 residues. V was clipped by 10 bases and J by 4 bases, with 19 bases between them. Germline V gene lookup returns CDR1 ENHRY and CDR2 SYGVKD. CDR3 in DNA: TGTGCCAGCCTCCCAGCCGGGAGCGCCTATGGCTACACCTTC. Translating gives CASLPAGSAYGYTF.

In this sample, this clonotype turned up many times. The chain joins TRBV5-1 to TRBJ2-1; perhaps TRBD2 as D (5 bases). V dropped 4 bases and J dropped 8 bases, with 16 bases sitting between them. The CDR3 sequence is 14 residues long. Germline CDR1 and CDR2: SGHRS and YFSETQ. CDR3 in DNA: TGCGCCAGCAGCCGCAGCGGACCCAGCGATGAGCAGTTCTTC. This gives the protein CASSRSGPSDEQFF.

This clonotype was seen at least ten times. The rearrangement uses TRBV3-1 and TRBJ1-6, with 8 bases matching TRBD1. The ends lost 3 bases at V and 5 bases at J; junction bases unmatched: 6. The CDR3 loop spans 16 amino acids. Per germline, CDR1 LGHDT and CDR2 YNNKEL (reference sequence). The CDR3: CASSHPGQGNNSPLHF. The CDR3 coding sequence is TGTGCCAGCAGCCACCCCGGACAGGGAAATAATTCACCCCTCCACTTT.

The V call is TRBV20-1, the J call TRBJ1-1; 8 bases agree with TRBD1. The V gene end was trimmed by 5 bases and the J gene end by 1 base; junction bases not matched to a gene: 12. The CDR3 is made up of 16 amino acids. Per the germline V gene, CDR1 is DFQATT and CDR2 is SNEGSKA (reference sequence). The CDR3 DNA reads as TGCAGTGCTCCCGAGCCCGGACAGGGCGCGAACACTGAAGCTTTCTTT. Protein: CSAPEPGQGANTEAFF.

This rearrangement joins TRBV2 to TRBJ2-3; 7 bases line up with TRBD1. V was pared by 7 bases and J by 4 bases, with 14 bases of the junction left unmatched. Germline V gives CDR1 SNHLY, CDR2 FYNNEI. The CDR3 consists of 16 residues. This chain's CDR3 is CASNVPSTGFADTQYF. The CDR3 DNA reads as TGTGCCAGCAACGTCCCTTCGACAGGGTTCGCAGATACGCAGTATTTT.

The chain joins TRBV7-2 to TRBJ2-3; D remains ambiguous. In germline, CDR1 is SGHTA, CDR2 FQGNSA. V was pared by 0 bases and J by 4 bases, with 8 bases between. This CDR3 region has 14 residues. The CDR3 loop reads CASSLAGFADTQYF. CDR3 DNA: TGTGCCAGCAGCTTAGCAGGGTTCGCAGATACGCAGTATTTT. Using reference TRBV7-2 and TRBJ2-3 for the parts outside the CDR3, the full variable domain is GAGVSQSPSNKVTEKGKDVELRCDPISGHTALYWYRQSLGQGLEFLIYFQGNSAPDKSGLPSDRFSAERTGGSVSTLTIQRTQQEDSAVYLCASSLAGFADTQYFGPGTRLTVL.

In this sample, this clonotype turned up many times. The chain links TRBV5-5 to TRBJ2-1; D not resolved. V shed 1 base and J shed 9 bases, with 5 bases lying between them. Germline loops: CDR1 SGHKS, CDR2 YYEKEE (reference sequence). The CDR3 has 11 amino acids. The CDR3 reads CASSLFREQFF. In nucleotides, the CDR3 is TGTGCCAGCAGCTTGTTTCGTGAGCAGTTCTTC.

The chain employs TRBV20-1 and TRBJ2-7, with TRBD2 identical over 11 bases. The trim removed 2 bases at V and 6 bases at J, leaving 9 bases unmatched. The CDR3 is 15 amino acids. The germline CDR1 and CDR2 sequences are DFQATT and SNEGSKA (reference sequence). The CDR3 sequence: CSARNRIGLAGEQYF. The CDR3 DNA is TGCAGTGCTAGAAATAGGATTGGACTAGCGGGCGAGCAGTACTTC.

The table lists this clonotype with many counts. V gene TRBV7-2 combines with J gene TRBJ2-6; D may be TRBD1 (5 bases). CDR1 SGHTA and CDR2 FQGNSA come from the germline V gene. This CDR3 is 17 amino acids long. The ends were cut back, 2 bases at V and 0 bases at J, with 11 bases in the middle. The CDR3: CASSLRAGPSGANVLTF. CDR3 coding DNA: TGTGCCAGCAGCTTACGGGCAGGGCCCTCTGGGGCCAACGTCCTGACTTTC.

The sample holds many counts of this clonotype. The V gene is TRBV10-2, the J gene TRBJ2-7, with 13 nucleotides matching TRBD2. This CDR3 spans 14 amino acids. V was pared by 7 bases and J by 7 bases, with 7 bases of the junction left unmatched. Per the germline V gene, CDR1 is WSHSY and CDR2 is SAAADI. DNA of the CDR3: TGCGCCAGCAACGGACTAGCGGGAGTCGGTGAGCAGTACTTC. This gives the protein CASNGLAGVGEQYF.

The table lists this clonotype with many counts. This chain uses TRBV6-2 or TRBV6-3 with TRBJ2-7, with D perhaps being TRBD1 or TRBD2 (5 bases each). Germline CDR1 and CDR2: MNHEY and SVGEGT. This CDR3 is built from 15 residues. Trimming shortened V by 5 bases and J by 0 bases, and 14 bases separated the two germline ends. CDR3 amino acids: CASSHGTPSSYEQYF. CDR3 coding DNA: TGTGCCAGCAGTCACGGGACGCCGAGCTCCTACGAGCAGTACTTC.

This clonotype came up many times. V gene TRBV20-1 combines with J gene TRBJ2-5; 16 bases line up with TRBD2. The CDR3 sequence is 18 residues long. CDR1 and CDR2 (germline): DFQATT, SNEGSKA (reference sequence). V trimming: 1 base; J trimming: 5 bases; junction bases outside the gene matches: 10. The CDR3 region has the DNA TGCAGTGCTAGAGCTTGGGGACTAGCGGGAGGGCCATTGGAGACCCAGTACTTC. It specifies CSARAWGLAGGPLETQYF.

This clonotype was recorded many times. For the CDR3, the DNA is TGTGCCAGCAGCTTAGTTGGGGTGGTAACTGAAGCTTTCTTT. Its translation: CASSLVGVVTEAFF. The chain couples TRBV7-9 to TRBJ1-1; no clear D gene. CDR1 and CDR2 (germline): SEHNR, FQNEAQ (reference sequence). Trimming left V 1 base short and J 5 bases short, with 11 bases between. CDR3 length: 14 residues.